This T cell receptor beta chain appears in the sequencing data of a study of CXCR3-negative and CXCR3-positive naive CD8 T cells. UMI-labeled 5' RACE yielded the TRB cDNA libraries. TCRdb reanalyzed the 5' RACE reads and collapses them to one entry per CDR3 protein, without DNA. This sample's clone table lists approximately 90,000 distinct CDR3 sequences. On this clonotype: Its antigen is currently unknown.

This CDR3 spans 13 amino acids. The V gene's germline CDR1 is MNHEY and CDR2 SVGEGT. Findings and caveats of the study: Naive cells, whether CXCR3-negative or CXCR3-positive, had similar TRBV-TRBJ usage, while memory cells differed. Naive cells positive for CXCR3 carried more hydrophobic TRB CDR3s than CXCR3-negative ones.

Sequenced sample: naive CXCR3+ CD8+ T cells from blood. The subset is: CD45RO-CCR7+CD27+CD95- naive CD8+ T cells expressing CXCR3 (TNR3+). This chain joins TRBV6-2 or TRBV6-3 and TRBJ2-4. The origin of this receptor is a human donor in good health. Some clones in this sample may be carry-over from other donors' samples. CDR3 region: CASSSSVQDIQYF.